This entry lists 25 T cell receptor beta chains sequenced from one sample in a study of shared clonotypes between healthy human individuals. This table comes from immunoSEQ multiplex PCR, and its TCRdb copy is limited to in-frame clones, with some not included. Among over 950,000 clones listed, 60% to 85% were seen once. Input material: memory CD4+ T cells from PBMCs. Noted subset: CD45RA-negative fraction. These receptors were obtained from a man between 18 and 29 years old in good health. Some clones in this sample may be carry-over from other donors' samples.

The chain uses TRBV27 and TRBJ1-5; no clear D. Trimming shortened V by 3 bases and J by 0 bases, and 9 bases separated the two germline ends. Germline CDR1 MNHEY, CDR2 SMNVEV (reference sequence). CDR3 length: 15 residues. The CDR3 DNA follows: TGTGCCAGCAGTTTGGGCTGGGATAGCAATCAGCCCCAGCATTTT. This codes for CASSLGWDSNQPQHF.

The rearrangement joins TRBV7-9 to TRBJ2-1; D might be TRBD2 (5 bases). The CDR3 is made up of 12 amino acids. CDR1 is SEHNR and CDR2 is FQNEAQ in the germline V gene (reference sequence). V lost 0 bases and J lost 15, with 12 bases in between. The CDR3 is CASSLAGRAGFF. CDR3 bases: TGTGCCAGCAGCTTAGCAGGGCGGGCGGGGTTCTTC.

This rearrangement joins TRBV6-1 to TRBJ2-7; TRBD1 aligns across 7 bases. V lost 6 bases to trimming and J lost 6 bases; unmatched junction nucleotides: 8. The CDR3 covers 13 residues. The germline V gene encodes CDR1 MNHNS and CDR2 SASEGT. This CDR3 is CASSNRDSREQYF. In DNA form, the CDR3 reads TGTGCCAGCAGCAACCGGGACAGTCGCGAGCAGTACTTC.

The V and J genes are TRBV27 and TRBJ2-7; the D call may be TRBD1 or TRBD2 (5 bases each). CDR3 length equals 16 residues. Germline V CDR1 and CDR2: MNHEY, SMNVEV (reference sequence). V was clipped by 5 bases and J by 3 bases, with 20 bases between them. CDR3 DNA sequence: TGTGCCAGCAGTCCCAACGGGGCCCCGCCTGGCTACGAGCAGTACTTC. Amino acid sequence: CASSPNGAPPGYEQYF.

This chain connects TRBV9 to TRBJ1-4; 7 bases are shared with TRBD1. V trimming: 4 bases; J trimming: 4 bases; junction bases outside the gene matches: 4. From germline, CDR1 is SGDLS and CDR2 YYNGEE. The CDR3 is made up of 14 amino acids. Here the CDR3 DNA reads TGTGCCAGCAGCTTGGGACAGATTAATGAAAAACTGTTTTTT. Translation: CASSLGQINEKLFF.

The chain joins TRBV6-5 to TRBJ1-2; 9 bases line up with TRBD1. This CDR3 has 12 amino acids. Per the germline V gene, CDR1 is MNHEY and CDR2 is SVGAGI. Trimming at V came to 8 bases and at J to 8 bases, leaving 6 bases not matched to a gene. In nucleotides, the CDR3 is TGTGCCAGCTACGGACAGGGGTACGGCTACACCTTC. It is translated as CASYGQGYGYTF.

The chain's CDR3 is CASSRTGKTYNEQFF. The CDR3 region has the DNA TGTGCCAGCAGCCGGACAGGGAAGACCTACAATGAGCAGTTCTTC. V and J are TRBV5-6 and TRBJ2-1; 8 positions match TRBD1. V was clipped by 4 bases and J by 2 bases; unmatched bases: 5. This CDR3 is 15 amino acids long. From germline, CDR1 is SGHDT and CDR2 YYEEEE.

This clone was seen only a few times. V is TRBV18 and J is TRBJ1-3; TRBD1 matches at 8 bases. V lost 4 bases and J lost 0; bases outside the gene matches: 11. The CDR3 contains 18 residues. Germline V gives CDR1 KGHSH, CDR2 LQKENI. The CDR3 spells CASSQGGTGLLSGNTIYF. In nucleotides, the CDR3 is TGTGCCAGCTCACAGGGCGGGACAGGCCTTCTCTCTGGAAACACCATATATTTT.

The chain carries TRBV5-1 and TRBJ2-5; no definite D call. The V gene's germline CDR1 is SGHRS and CDR2 YFSETQ. The CDR3 covers 12 residues. The V end was cut by 2 bases, the J end by 5 bases, with 7 bases between. The CDR3 DNA follows: TGCGCCAGCAGCTTTAGTTATGAGACCCAGTACTTC. Translating gives CASSFSYETQYF.

This sequence joins TRBV4-1 and TRBJ2-3; 12 nucleotides line up with TRBD1. The CDR3 sequence is 18 residues long. Germline V gives CDR1 MGHRA, CDR2 YSYEKL. V lost 2 bases and J lost 0; bases outside the gene matches: 6. DNA of the CDR3: TGCGCCAGCAGCCAATCGGGACAGGGGGCAGTGAGCACAGATACGCAGTATTTT. This encodes CASSQSGQGAVSTDTQYF.

The rearrangement links TRBV7-8 to TRBJ2-5; TRBD2 might be the D (5 bases). The CDR3 totals 12 residues. Germline V gene data show CDR1 as SGHVS and CDR2 as FQNEAQ. V was pared by 5 bases and J by 5 bases, with 9 bases between. The DNA for the CDR3 is TGTGCCAGCAGCCGAGGGCTGGAGACCCAGTACTTC. Translating gives CASSRGLETQYF.

Remarks on this clone: It may be a read error: a sequence one base away is much more abundant. The V and J genes are TRBV5-8 and TRBJ1-3, with D unresolved. CDR1 and CDR2 (germline): SGHTS, YDEGEE. Trimming took 0 bases from V and 0 from J, leaving 4 bases between them. This CDR3 comprises 14 residues. The DNA of the CDR3 is TGTGCCAGCAGCTTGGGGTACTCTGGAAACACCATATATTTT. Its protein product is CASSLGYSGNTIYF.

This chain joins TRBV11-2 and TRBJ1-4; 7 positions agree with TRBD1. This CDR3 comprises 19 residues. Looked up from germline, CDR1 is SGHAT and CDR2 is FQNNGV. After removal of 1 base from V and 2 bases from J, the junction contained 13 bases not matched to a gene. For the CDR3, the DNA is TGTGCCAGCAGCTTAGCCGCACAGGGGTTTTTGGCGACTAATGAAAAACTGTTTTTT. It is translated as CASSLAAQGFLATNEKLFF.

J is TRBJ2-3 and V is TRBV29-1; tentative D call: TRBD2 (7 bases). The CDR3 runs 15 residues. V gave up 7 bases and J gave up 3 bases, with 20 bases separating them. Germline V lookup: CDR1 SQVTM, CDR2 ANQGSEA. The CDR3 DNA sequence: TGCAGCGCCGTAAGGGGGGAGGGAGCGACAGATACGCAGTATTTT. It yields the protein CSAVRGEGATDTQYF.

The chain couples TRBV7-2 to TRBJ1-1; D is ambiguous. The CDR3 consists of 18 residues. Germline lookup yields CDR1 SGHTA and CDR2 FQGNSA. Trimming removed 0 bases from V and 4 bases from J, with 21 bases in between. DNA for the CDR3: TGTGCCAGCAGCTTAGCGCGGGTTTGGGAGTGGGTGGGCACTGAAGCTTTCTTT. This gives the protein CASSLARVWEWVGTEAFF. Complete variable domain (other parts from reference TRBV7-2 and TRBJ1-1): GAGVSQSPSNKVTEKGKDVELRCDPISGHTALYWYRQSLGQGLEFLIYFQGNSAPDKSGLPSDRFSAERTGGSVSTLTIQRTQQEDSAVYLCASSLARVWEWVGTEAFFGQGTRLTVV.

Points on this clone: Other DNA sequences in this specimen translate into the identical CDR3. This sequence joins TRBV7-2 and TRBJ2-7; TRBD2 matches 12 bases. Trimming at V came to 1 base and at J to 6 bases, leaving 4 bases not matched to a gene. Germline CDR1 SGHTA, CDR2 FQGNSA. This CDR3 is built from 15 residues. DNA for the CDR3: TGTGCCAGCAGCTTAGGACTAGCGGGAGTAGGCGAGCAGTACTTC. It is translated as CASSLGLAGVGEQYF. The variable domain in full, completed from reference TRBV7-2 and TRBJ2-7, reads GAGVSQSPSNKVTEKGKDVELRCDPISGHTALYWYRQSLGQGLEFLIYFQGNSAPDKSGLPSDRFSAERTGGSVSTLTIQRTQQEDSAVYLCASSLGLAGVGEQYFGPGTRLTVT.

The CDR3: CASSLAGHRYEQYF. The CDR3 region has the DNA TGTGCCAGCAGCTTAGCGGGACACCGCTACGAGCAGTACTTC. This chain uses TRBV7-8 with TRBJ2-7; D might be TRBD1 (6 bases). The germline CDR1 and CDR2 sequences are SGHVS and FQNEAQ. This CDR3 region has 14 residues. V lost 0 bases and J lost 3, with 9 bases in between.

The V call is TRBV9, the J call TRBJ1-4; D perhaps matches TRBD1 (6 bases). Germline CDR1 SGDLS, CDR2 YYNGEE. The CDR3 has 15 residues. Trimming took 2 bases from V and 3 from J, leaving 11 bases between them. The CDR3 here is CASSVQGQSNEKLFF. The CDR3 DNA reads TGTGCCAGCAGCGTGCAAGGACAGTCTAATGAAAAACTGTTTTTT.

The chain carries TRBV15 and TRBJ1-1; D unresolved. Per the germline V gene, CDR1 is LNHNV and CDR2 is YYDKDF (reference sequence). The CDR3 totals 13 residues. V was clipped by 0 bases and J by 0 bases, with 2 bases between them. CDR3 nucleotides: TGTGCCACCAGCAGAGAGCTGAACACTGAAGCTTTCTTT. Its translation is CATSRELNTEAFF.

In the case of this clone: A far bigger clonotype differs at one base, so this is likely a read error. The chain combines TRBV7-6 with TRBJ2-3; D unresolved. Germline CDR1 and CDR2: SGHVS and FNYEAQ. The CDR3 consists of 11 residues. V shed 5 bases and J shed 2 bases, with 2 bases lying between them. The CDR3 nucleotides read TGTGCCAGCAGCCACACAGATACGCAGTATTTT. Translation gives CASSHTDTQYF. The full variable domain, in which reference TRBV7-6 and TRBJ2-3 provide the parts outside the CDR3, is GAGVSQSPRYKVTKRGQDVALRCDPISGHVSLYWYRQALGQGPEFLTYFNYEAQQDKSGLPNDRFSAERPEGSISTLTIQRTEQRDSAMYRCASSHTDTQYFGPGTRLTVL.

The J gene is TRBJ2-3, the V gene TRBV2; 7 bases map to TRBD1. Germline lookup yields CDR1 SNHLY and CDR2 FYNNEI. The V segment lost 6 bases and the J segment 0 bases; nucleotides outside the gene matches: 3. The CDR3 is made up of 14 amino acids. The CDR3 region is CASRRDSSTDTQYF. CDR3 in DNA: TGTGCCAGCAGACGGGACAGCAGCACAGATACGCAGTATTTT.

Concerning this clone: Other nucleotide sequences in the sample specify the same CDR3. This sequence joins TRBV6-5 and TRBJ2-7; 9 positions match TRBD2. V shed 2 bases, J shed 6 bases, and the junction held 5 bases outside the gene matches. CDR1 and CDR2 (germline): MNHEY, SVGAGI. CDR3 length equals 14 residues. CDR3 sequence: CASSYGGRASEQYF. The CDR3 DNA sequence: TGTGCCAGCAGTTACGGCGGGAGGGCCTCCGAGCAGTACTTC.

V usage is TRBV7-2 and J usage is TRBJ2-3, with a weak D call TRBD2 (5 bases). The CDR3 is made up of 15 amino acids. The germline V gene has CDR1 SGHTA and CDR2 FQGNSA. The V and J ends lost 0 bases and 3 bases respectively, with 10 bases between them. CDR3 amino acids: CASSLAGARTDTQYF. CDR3 nucleotides: TGTGCCAGCAGCTTAGCGGGAGCCAGGACAGATACGCAGTATTTT.

V gene TRBV5-1 combines with J gene TRBJ1-5; D is uncertain. Germline V CDR1 and CDR2: SGHRS, YFSETQ. The CDR3 sequence is 16 residues long. V shed 0 bases and J shed 0 bases, with 10 bases lying between them. In nucleotides, the CDR3 is TGCGCCAGCAGCTTGGGTTCCAGCCATAGCAATCAGCCCCAGCATTTT. Protein product: CASSLGSSHSNQPQHF.

This clone was seen only a few times. The chain employs TRBV5-1 and TRBJ1-1, with D maybe TRBD1 (6 bases). Germline V CDR1 and CDR2: SGHRS, YFSETQ. The CDR3 has 15 residues. Between the trimmed V and J ends, which lost 0 bases and 4 bases, there was a span of 13 bases. CDR3 DNA sequence: TGCGCCAGCAGCTTGGGCCACAGGGACGGCACTGAAGCTTTCTTT. It encodes CASSLGHRDGTEAFF.